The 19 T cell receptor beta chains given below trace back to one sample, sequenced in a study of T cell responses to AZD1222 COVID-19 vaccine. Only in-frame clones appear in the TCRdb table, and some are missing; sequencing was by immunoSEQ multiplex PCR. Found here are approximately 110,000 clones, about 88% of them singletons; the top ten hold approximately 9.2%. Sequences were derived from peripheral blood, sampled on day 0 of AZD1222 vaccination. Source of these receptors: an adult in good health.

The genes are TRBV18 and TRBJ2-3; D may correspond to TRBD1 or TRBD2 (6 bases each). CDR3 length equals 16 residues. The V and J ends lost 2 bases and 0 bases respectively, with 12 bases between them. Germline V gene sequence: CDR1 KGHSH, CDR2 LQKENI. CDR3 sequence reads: CASSPMGGPSTDTQYF. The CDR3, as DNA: TGTGCCAGCTCACCAATGGGGGGCCCTAGCACAGATACGCAGTATTTT.

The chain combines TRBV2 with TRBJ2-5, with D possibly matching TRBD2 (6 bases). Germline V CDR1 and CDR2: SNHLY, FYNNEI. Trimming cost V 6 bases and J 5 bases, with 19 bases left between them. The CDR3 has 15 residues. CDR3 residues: CASRMDGGRGETQYF. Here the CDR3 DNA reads TGTGCCAGCAGGATGGACGGAGGACGGGGGGAGACCCAGTACTTC.

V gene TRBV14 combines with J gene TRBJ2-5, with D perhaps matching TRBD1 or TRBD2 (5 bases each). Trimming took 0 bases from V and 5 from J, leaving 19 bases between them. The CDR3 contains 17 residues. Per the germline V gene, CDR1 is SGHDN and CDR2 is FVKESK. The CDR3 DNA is TGTGCCAGCAGCCAAGATCGGGGCAGGGAGACCCGGGAGACCCAGTACTTC. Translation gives CASSQDRGRETRETQYF. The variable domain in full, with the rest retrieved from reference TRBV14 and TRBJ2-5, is EAGVTQFPSHSVIEKGQTVTLRCDPISGHDNLYWYRRVMGKEIKFLLHFVKESKQDESGMPNNRFLAERTGGTYSTLKVQPAELEDSGVYFCASSQDRGRETRETQYFGPGTRLLVL.

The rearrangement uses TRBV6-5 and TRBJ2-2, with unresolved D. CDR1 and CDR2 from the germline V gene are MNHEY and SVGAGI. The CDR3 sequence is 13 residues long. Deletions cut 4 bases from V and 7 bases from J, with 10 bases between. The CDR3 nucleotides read TGTGCCAGCAGTTTAGGGATCATCGGGGAGCTGTTTTTT. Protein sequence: CASSLGIIGELFF.

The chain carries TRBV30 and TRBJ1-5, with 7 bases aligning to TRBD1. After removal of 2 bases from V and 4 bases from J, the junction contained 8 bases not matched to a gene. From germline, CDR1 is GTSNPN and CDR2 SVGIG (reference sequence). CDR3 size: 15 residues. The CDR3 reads CAWSRGLQGNQPQHF. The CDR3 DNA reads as TGTGCCTGGAGTAGGGGCTTACAGGGGAATCAGCCCCAGCATTTT.

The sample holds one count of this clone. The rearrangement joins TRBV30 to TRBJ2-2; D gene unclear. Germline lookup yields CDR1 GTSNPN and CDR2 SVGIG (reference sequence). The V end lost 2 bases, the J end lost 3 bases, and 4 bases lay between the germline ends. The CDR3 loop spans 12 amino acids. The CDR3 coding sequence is TGTGCCTGGAGTCTAGACACCGGGGAGCTGTTTTTT. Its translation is CAWSLDTGELFF.

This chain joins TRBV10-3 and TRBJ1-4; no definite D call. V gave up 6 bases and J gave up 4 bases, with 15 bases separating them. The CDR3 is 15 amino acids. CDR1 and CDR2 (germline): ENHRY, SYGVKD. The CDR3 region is CAIRDSGSDNEKLFF. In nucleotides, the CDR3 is TGTGCCATCAGGGACTCGGGGTCCGATAATGAAAAACTGTTTTTT.

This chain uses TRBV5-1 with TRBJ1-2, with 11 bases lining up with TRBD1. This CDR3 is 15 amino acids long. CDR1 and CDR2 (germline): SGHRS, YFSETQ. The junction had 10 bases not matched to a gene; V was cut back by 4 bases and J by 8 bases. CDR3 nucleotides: TGCGCCAGCAGCCCTGGACAGGGGGCATTAGGAGGCTACACCTTC. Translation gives CASSPGQGALGGYTF.

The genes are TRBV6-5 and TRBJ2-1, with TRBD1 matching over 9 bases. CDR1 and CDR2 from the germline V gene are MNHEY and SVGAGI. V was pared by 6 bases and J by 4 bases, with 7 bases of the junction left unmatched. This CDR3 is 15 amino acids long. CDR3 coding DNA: TGTGCCAGCAGCATTTTCGGGACAGGGTACAATGAGCAGTTCTTC. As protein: CASSIFGTGYNEQFF.

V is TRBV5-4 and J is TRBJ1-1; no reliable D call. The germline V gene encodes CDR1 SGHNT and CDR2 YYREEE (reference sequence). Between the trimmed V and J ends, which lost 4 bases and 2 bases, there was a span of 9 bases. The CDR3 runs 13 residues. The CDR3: CASSLGRNTEAFF. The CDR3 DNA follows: TGTGCCAGCAGCCTAGGTCGTAACACTGAAGCTTTCTTT. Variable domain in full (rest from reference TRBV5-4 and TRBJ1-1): ETGVTQSPTHLIKTRGQQVTLRCSSQSGHNTVSWYQQALGQGPQFIFQYYREEENGRGNFPPRFSGLQFPNYSSELNVNALELDDSALYLCASSLGRNTEAFFGQGTRLTVV.

The CDR3 sequence: CASSLDSFSGNTIYF. The CDR3, as DNA: TGCGCCAGCAGCTTGGACTCCTTCTCTGGAAACACCATATATTTT. This chain links TRBV5-1 with TRBJ1-3, with unresolved D. V lost 0 bases to trimming and J lost 0 bases, with 7 bases between them. CDR1 is SGHRS, CDR2 YFSETQ, per germline. The CDR3 sequence is 15 residues long.

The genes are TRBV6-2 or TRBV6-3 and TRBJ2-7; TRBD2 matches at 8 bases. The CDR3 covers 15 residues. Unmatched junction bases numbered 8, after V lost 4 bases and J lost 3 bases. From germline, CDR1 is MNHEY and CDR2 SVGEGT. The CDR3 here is CASSSGVAGYYEQYF. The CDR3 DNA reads TGTGCCAGCAGTTCCGGGGTAGCGGGGTACTACGAGCAGTACTTC.

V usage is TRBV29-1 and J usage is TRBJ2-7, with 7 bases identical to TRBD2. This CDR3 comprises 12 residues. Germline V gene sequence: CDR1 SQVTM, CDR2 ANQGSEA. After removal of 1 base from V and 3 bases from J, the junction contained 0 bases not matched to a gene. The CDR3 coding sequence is TGCAGCGTTGAAGCGGGAGGCTACGAGCAGTACTTC. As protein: CSVEAGGYEQYF.

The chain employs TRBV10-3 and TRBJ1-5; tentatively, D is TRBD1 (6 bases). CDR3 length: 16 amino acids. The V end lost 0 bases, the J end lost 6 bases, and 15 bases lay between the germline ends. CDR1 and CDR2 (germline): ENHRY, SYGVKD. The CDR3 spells CAISESYRENTQPQHF. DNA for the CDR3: TGTGCCATCAGTGAGTCTTACAGGGAAAATACTCAGCCCCAGCATTTT.

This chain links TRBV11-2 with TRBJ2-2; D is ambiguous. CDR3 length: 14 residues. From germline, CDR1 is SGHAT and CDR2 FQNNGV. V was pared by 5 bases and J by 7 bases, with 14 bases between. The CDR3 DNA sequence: TGTGCCAGCAGCCAGACCCCCTCCAGCGGGGAGCTGTTTTTT. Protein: CASSQTPSSGELFF.

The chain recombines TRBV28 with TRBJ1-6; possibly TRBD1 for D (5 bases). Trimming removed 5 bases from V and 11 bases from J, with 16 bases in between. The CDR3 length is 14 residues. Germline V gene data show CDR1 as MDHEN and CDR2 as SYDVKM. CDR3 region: CASSVTGPHPPLHF. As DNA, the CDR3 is TGTGCCAGCAGTGTAACAGGTCCCCATCCACCCCTCCACTTT.

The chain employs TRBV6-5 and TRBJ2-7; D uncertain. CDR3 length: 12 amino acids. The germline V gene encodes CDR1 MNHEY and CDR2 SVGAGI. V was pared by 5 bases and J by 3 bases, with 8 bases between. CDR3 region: CASSIQSYEQYF. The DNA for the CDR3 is TGTGCCAGCAGTATCCAGAGCTACGAGCAGTACTTC.

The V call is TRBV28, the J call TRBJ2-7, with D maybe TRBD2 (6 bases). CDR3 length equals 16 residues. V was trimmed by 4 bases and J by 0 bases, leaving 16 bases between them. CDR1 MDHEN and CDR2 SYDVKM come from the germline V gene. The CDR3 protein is CASSSPGSPSSYEQYF. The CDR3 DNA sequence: TGTGCCAGCAGTTCCCCCGGGAGCCCGAGCTCCTACGAGCAGTACTTC. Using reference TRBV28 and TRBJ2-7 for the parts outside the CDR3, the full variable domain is DVKVTQSSRYLVKRTGEKVFLECVQDMDHENMFWYRQDPGLGLRLIYFSYDVKMKEKGDIPEGYSVSREKKERFSLILESASTNQTSMYLCASSSPGSPSSYEQYFGPGTRLTVT.

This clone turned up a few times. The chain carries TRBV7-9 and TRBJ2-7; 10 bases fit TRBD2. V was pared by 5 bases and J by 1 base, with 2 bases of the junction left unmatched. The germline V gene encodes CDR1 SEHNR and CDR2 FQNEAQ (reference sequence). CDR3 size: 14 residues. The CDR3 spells CASSTSGDSYEQYF. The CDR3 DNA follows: TGTGCCAGCAGCACTAGCGGGGATTCCTACGAGCAGTACTTC.